This T cell receptor beta chain was obtained from a study of T cells after yellow fever vaccination (dated 2019 in TCRdb). As for the study more broadly: Libraries from fractions with low cell numbers were prepared with the SMART-Seq v4 Ultra Low Input RNA kit. Bulk PBMC replicates and cell subsets were isolated from blood drawn at multiple timepoints before and after both primary and secondary immunization. To follow T-cell clones before and after both primary and booster YFV17D yellow fever vaccination, bulk TCR alpha and beta repertoires underwent longitudinal sequencing. The cohort comprised two healthy male donors, one aged 18 to 30 and one aged 30 to 40 years. The paper's findings and limits, for the study overall: Compared with the primary T-cell response, the secondary T-cell response was weaker but faster, peaking on day 5 rather than day 15. After the booster, most of the clones that had expanded following primary vaccination were detected again (roughly 96% of CD4 and around 87% of CD8), which suggests that memory was broadly maintained. A small share of clonotypes was detected in both CD4 and CD8 compartments, with the overlap likely arising from convergent recombination. Computational filtering was required because FACS-sorted repertoires could contain abundant contaminating clonotypes from the bulk population. Because the study included only two donors, the extent to which the findings can be generalized is limited.

Germline trimming: 6 bases from V, 5 bases from J; junction bases outside gene matches: 13. Looking up the germline V gene yields CDR1 SQVTM and CDR2 ANQGSEA. Including the terminal cysteine and phenylalanine, the CDR3 comprises 15 residues. The CDR3 DNA has 45 bases and is translated from base 1. This clonotype turned up a few times. There is no known antigen for this receptor. No base quality information exists; no much larger clone differs at one position. Synthesis of TCR cDNA relied on 5'RACE template switching, a step that introduced a universal primer site along with unique molecular identifiers. cDNA synthesis was primed from both the TCR alpha and TCR beta constant segments. Library amplification used two PCR steps, and the second PCR step added sample barcodes and sequencing adapters. Sequencing of the libraries was done on either Illumina HiSeq 2500 (2x100 bp) or NovaSeq (2x150 bp). The authors' pipeline ran thus. Reads were demultiplexed and collapsed into UMI consensus sequences with MIGEC, and V(D)J alignment was performed with MiXCR. Vaccine-responding clonotypes were identified with edgeR using replicate PBMC samples, with FDR below 0.01 and a log2 fold change above 5 up to day 15 being required. Each bulk clonotype received a CD4 or CD8 identity based on whether the sequenced CD4 or CD8 repertoire contained that clonotype at higher abundance. Using fastp trimming at Q25 and MiXCR clonotype assembly, TCRdb reanalyzed the public sequencing data and kept in-frame beta chains. One record per CDR3 amino acid sequence lists the most common genes and DNA. These V and J calls derive from TCRdb rather than the authors' analysis. Present in this sample are just under 600,000 distinct CDR3 sequences, about 13% of which were seen just once. In total, the top ten clones hold about 14% of the sample.

The treatment or condition label, read with the paper, signifies: live attenuated yellow fever vaccine strain. Two biological replicates of bulk PBMCs were collected at each blood-draw timepoint. A standard Ficoll-Paque protocol was used to isolate PBMCs from peripheral blood. RNA was extracted with TriZol from bulk PBMCs, CD4 and CD8 fractions, and dextramer-positive and dextramer-negative fractions. This material consisted of PBMCs, taken on the day of the yellow fever booster vaccination. The sequence is built from TRBV29-1 and TRBJ2-5; 9 junctional bases match TRBD1. This receptor was taken from a man aged 25-45 years who received the YFV17D yellow fever vaccine. The base sequence is TGCAGCGTGGCCACCGGGACAGGGAATATGGAGACCCAGTACTTC. Its translation is CSVATGTGNMETQYF.